This TCR beta chain stems from a study of blood T cell repertoires in COVID-19. About the study: The study drew acute and convalescent COVID-19 samples from the United States, Italy and Spain. T cells, B-cell-depleted T cells, or PBMCs supplied cDNA or gDNA.

Per the original data handling: Amplification with reference gene primers provided the estimates of nucleated cell counts. Clones were sequenced by immunoSEQ multiplex PCR, and TCRdb holds only the in-frame ones, with some missing. V and J calls and clone size follow that table, whereas D and trimming were derived from the DNA. This sample has around 78,000 clones, with roughly 91% found just once. Germline values: CDR1 MNHNY, CDR2 SVGAGI (reference sequence). The CDR3 length is 12 residues. V was cut by 6 bases and J by 13 bases, with 15 bases left in between. The J gene is TRBJ2-2, the V gene TRBV6-6; tentatively, D is TRBD1 (6 bases). This sequence originates from a woman between 50 and 59 years old in a cohort sampled during active COVID-19. Sequencing input: peripheral blood. CDR3 sequence: CASSVRAQGLFF. The CDR3 nucleotides read TGTGCCAGCAGCGTAAGGGCACAGGGGCTGTTTTTT.